This record covers a single T cell receptor (beta chain). The table lists this clonotype with many counts. There is no known antigen for this receptor. No base quality values were provided; no much bigger clone lies one nucleotide off. TCR beta CDR3 regions were amplified from RNA transcripts. A first-round RT-PCR of the TCR CDR3 used the HTBI primer set with the Qiagen OneStep RT-PCR kit. Libraries were constructed in a second round of multiplex PCR, after which size selection and purification were carried out. Sequencing of the libraries was done on an Illumina HiSeq2000 using paired-end 100 bp reads. The authors processed their data as follows. SOAPnuke was used to process the raw data, with reads discarded if the reads contained adapters or uncalled bases, had a mean Phred below 15, or lacked an exact constant-primer or identifier match. COPE v1.2.5 was used to merge the high-quality paired reads, and each unique nucleotide sequence was defined as a clonotype. MiTCR v1.1 was used to align clonotypes to the IMGT TRBV, TRBD and TRBJ reference segments. Only V-J combinations with frequency above 0.0001, covering roughly 99% of repertoires, were analysed. A TCS score was defined as the ratio between F50 (clonal expansion) and ExV (chaos), using BLOSUM62-based TCRdist between CDR3 peptides within each V-J. Welch's t-statistics and random forest reduced roughly 540 V-J features to 10 to 15, which were used in a naive Bayes classifier (R e1071). Thyroid-blood repertoire similarity was quantified with the Morisita-Horn index. The raw public data were reprocessed by TCRdb itself: fastp quality trimming at Q25, MiXCR clonotype calling, in-frame beta chains only. Each entry is one CDR3 protein sequence, shown with its most common DNA and genes. TCRdb, rather than the study authors, made the V and J calls. The sample table lists roughly 570,000 distinct CDR3 sequences, about 43% of them with a count of one. Around 7.7% of the sample lies in the top ten.

The CDR3 runs 15 residues from the cysteine to the phenylalanine. Only the CDR3 part of the read is kept: 45 bases, read in frame from the first base. Based on the germline V gene, the CDR1 and CDR2 sequences are SGHTA and FQGTGA. Deletion took 5 bases off V and 1 base off J, with a span of 15 bases between the germline ends. Stable Graves' hyperthyroidism was defined as the absence of progression to ophthalmopathy over 18 months of follow-up. The hyperthyroidism patients were between 18 and 65 years old and newly diagnosed, with a disease duration of less than 2 months. Patients with uncontrolled infections, other autoimmune diseases, pregnancy or lactation were excluded. Diagnoses were based on clinical symptoms, serum thyroxine and TRAb, thyroid ultrasound and orbital computed tomography. Total RNA was extracted using Trizol reagent, and RNA quality was assessed on an Agilent 2100 Bioanalyzer.

The data derive from a study of T cells in Graves' hyperthyroidism and ophthalmopathy (dated by TCRdb to about 2019). Concerning the study at large: TCR V-J signatures able to tell the groups apart were searched for in a discovery cohort of around 95 patients, of whom around 42 had Graves' ophthalmopathy and roughly 59 had stable Graves' hyperthyroidism. Following sampling, methimazole starting at 30 mg daily was given to hyperthyroidism patients, and high-dose intravenous methylprednisolone was given to ophthalmopathy patients. The roughly 90 discovery patients were divided at random into training and test sets in a 7:3 ratio. Thyroid tissue and blood T-cell repertoires from more than 5 Graves' hyperthyroidism patients were also compared in the study. TCR Vbeta CDR3 sequencing of 120 to 150 peripheral blood samples (more than 40 ophthalmopathy, over 70 hyperthyroidism and roughly 17 progressor patients) is reported in the paper. Prospective prediction of ophthalmopathy was tested in an independent validation cohort consisting of 18 to 20 hyperthyroidism patients and more than 15 patients who later progressed to ophthalmopathy.

General findings and caveats noted by the study authors: No statistical method was used to set the sample size in advance, and investigators knew the group allocation. A 13 V-J signature model separated ophthalmopathy from stable hyperthyroidism, with roughly 88% sensitivity and just under 84% specificity in cross-validation and 80%/75% in testing. Most expanded thyroid clonotypes (frequency above 0.001) were also found in blood, which suggests that blood repertoires may mirror thyroid immune responses. In validation, the model predicted progression to ophthalmopathy a median of roughly 6.2 months before onset, with 70% to 71% sensitivity and nearly 75% specificity.

The chain was built from TRBV7-3 and TRBJ2-7; the D gene is unclear. The sequenced sample consisted of peripheral blood or thyroid tissue (not recorded which). This TCR derives from a woman aged 18-30 years with Graves' hyperthyroidism. The CDR3: CASSPFGGPSYEQYF. Here is the DNA: TGTGCCAGCAGCCCATTTGGTGGGCCTTCCTACGAGCAGTACTTC.